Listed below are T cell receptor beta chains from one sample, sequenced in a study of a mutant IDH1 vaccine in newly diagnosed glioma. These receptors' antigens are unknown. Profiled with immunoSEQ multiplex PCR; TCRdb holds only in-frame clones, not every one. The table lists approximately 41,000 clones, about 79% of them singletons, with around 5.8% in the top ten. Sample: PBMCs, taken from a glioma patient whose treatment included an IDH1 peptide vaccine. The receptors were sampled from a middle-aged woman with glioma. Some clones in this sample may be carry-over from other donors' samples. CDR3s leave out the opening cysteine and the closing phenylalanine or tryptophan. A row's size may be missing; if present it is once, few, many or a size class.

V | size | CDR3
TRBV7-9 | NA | ASSHLPGQIQETQY
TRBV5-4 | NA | ASYSGNKWGYT
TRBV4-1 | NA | ASIKNRDRGDTEAF
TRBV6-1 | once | ASSERGTGSVYT
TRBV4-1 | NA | ASSQEEGYEQF
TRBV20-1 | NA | SGTVNQPQH
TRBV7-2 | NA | ASSLVRGGGDYT
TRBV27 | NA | ASSPGGSGENEQF
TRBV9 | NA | ASSENPGGIPGNTIY
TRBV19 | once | ASSSAGNTIY
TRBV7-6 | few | ASSLVLMGRANTEAF
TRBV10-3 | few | AISEARDGYT
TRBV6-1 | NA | ASRVNEKLF
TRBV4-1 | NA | ASSQGAVIGEGLETQY
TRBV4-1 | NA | ASSHTQGGPQH
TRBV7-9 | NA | ASSLSAGAHTEAF
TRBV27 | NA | ASSFGGNGYT
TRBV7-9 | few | ASRPRTPQEQSNYNEQF
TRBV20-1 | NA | SAYGGSPLH
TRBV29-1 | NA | SVEELHVGDTQY
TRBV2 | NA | ATTIDGSSYNEQF
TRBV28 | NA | ASFTTTNEKLF
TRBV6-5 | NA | ASRLTGGADTQY
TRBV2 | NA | ASSNTGPNYGYT
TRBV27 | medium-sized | ASSLTFWDTEAF
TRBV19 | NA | ASNAGGPGTGELF
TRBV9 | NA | ASSVGVGVAEAF
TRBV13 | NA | ASSLATGTPNTGELF
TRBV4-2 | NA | ASSQESGRGRSYGYT
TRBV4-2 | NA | ASSLSGTAYEQY
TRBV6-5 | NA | ASSFGQDQETQY
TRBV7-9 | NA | ASGRRLGETQY
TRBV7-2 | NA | ASSRDRNTGELF
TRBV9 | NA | ASSVEGSANIQY
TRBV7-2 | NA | ASSSTYEQY
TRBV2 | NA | ASSEGLHPAGELF
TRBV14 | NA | ASSVKENTEAF
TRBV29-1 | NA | SVELAGDLHEQF
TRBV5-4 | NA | ASSPTGLLNSPLN
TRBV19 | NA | ASKKGKTGELF
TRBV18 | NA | ASSQTGTGVGGYT
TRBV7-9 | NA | ASAITGRTQY
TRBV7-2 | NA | ASSSGPGRGNEKLF
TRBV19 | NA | ASSGATQETQY
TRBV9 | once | ASSVDGSRIDEQF
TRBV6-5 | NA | ATSRGTALLYGYT
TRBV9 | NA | ASSVEPGPNYNSPLH
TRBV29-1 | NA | SVGGQLNTEAF
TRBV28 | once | ASSLSGQPQH
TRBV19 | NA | ASSIDSRGQLDTQY
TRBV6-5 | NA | ASRRDSHTEAF
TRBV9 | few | ASSVGTTGVTGELF
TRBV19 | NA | ASSIPPRTGTTYEQY